A selection of T cell receptor beta chains follows, all from one sample in a study of cytomegalovirus exposure and HLA in healthy donors. Some clones are missing from TCRdb's copy, which holds only in-frame ones; the method was immunoSEQ multiplex PCR. This sample carries 99,000 or so clones, around three quarters of them seen once, and the ten largest clones take roughly 4.9%. The sample taken for sequencing was PBMCs. These receptors were obtained from a young woman in good health and CMV-seropositive. CDR3s include the opening cysteine and the closing phenylalanine or tryptophan. Fields, in order: V gene, J gene, clone size, D gene, CDR3 DNA, CDR3 protein. D genes are given only for firm matches. For some rows the clone size is stated as once, few or many, or as a class when expanded; others skip it.

V gene: TRBV27; J gene: TRBJ2-3; clone size: .; D gene: TRBD2; CDR3 DNA: TGTGCCAGCAGCGGGAGCGGGAGGGCAGGAGATACGCAGTATTTT; CDR3 protein: CASSGSGRAGDTQYF
V gene: TRBV4-1; J gene: TRBJ2-5; clone size: .; D gene: TRBD2; CDR3 DNA: TGCGCCAGCAGCCATCCCGGACTAGCGGGAGGACCGTACCAAGAGACCCAGTACTTC; CDR3 protein: CASSHPGLAGGPYQETQYF
V gene: TRBV15; J gene: TRBJ2-3; clone size: .; D gene: TRBD2; CDR3 DNA: TGTGCCACCAGCAGAGAGGTAGCGGGAGGAGCAGATACGCAGTATTTT; CDR3 protein: CATSREVAGGADTQYF
V gene: TRBV27; J gene: TRBJ2-7; clone size: .; D gene: .; CDR3 DNA: TGTGCCAGCAGTGCCAGTGGGCCCTCCTACGAGCAGTACTTC; CDR3 protein: CASSASGPSYEQYF
V gene: TRBV11-3; J gene: TRBJ1-6; clone size: .; D gene: .; CDR3 DNA: TGTGCCAGCGGTAAATGGGCCGACAAGTCACCCCTCCACTTT; CDR3 protein: CASGKWADKSPLHF
V gene: TRBV7-8; J gene: TRBJ2-1; clone size: .; D gene: TRBD2; CDR3 DNA: TGTGCCAGCAGCTTATCAATTAGCGGGAGAGGTTACAATGAGCAGTTCTTC; CDR3 protein: CASSLSISGRGYNEQFF
V gene: TRBV13; J gene: TRBJ2-3; clone size: .; D gene: TRBD2; CDR3 DNA: TGTGCCAGCAGAGTAGGGGGCCTAGCGGGAACACCTAGCACAGATACGCAGTATTTT; CDR3 protein: CASRVGGLAGTPSTDTQYF
V gene: TRBV28; J gene: TRBJ1-4; clone size: .; D gene: .; CDR3 DNA: TGTGCCAGCAGTTCGGGGTACAATGAAAAACTGTTTTTT; CDR3 protein: CASSSGYNEKLFF
V gene: TRBV20-1; J gene: TRBJ2-1; clone size: .; D gene: .; CDR3 DNA: TGCAGTGCTAGACTATTTGAGCAGTTCTTC; CDR3 protein: CSARLFEQFF
V gene: TRBV28; J gene: TRBJ1-2; clone size: .; D gene: .; CDR3 DNA: TGTGCCAGCAGTTTCCCCCCCCAGGAAGCTAACTATGGCTACACCTTC; CDR3 protein: CASSFPPQEANYGYTF
V gene: TRBV9; J gene: TRBJ2-1; clone size: few; D gene: .; CDR3 DNA: TGTGCCAGCAGCCCAGGACTTTACAATGAGCAGTTCTTC; CDR3 protein: CASSPGLYNEQFF
V gene: TRBV7-6; J gene: TRBJ2-5; clone size: .; D gene: .; CDR3 DNA: TGTGCCAGCAGCCCCTCCGGCAGGCAGGGAGAGACCCAGTACTTC; CDR3 protein: CASSPSGRQGETQYF
V gene: TRBV20-1; J gene: TRBJ2-5; clone size: .; D gene: TRBD2; CDR3 DNA: TGCAGTGCCTCGGGGGGAGAGACCCAGTACTTC; CDR3 protein: CSASGGETQYF
V gene: TRBV4-2; J gene: TRBJ2-7; clone size: .; D gene: TRBD2; CDR3 DNA: TGTGCCAGCAGCCTTCTTACTAGCGGGAAGAGCGACGAGCAGTACTTC; CDR3 protein: CASSLLTSGKSDEQYF
V gene: TRBV25-1; J gene: TRBJ1-6; clone size: few; D gene: TRBD1; CDR3 DNA: TGTGCCAGCACGGCGGGACAGGGGGCTAATTCACCCCTCCACTTT; CDR3 protein: CASTAGQGANSPLHF
V gene: TRBV2; J gene: TRBJ1-3; clone size: few; D gene: .; CDR3 DNA: TGTGCCAGCAGTGGCAGCGCCTCTGGAAACACCATATATTTT; CDR3 protein: CASSGSASGNTIYF
V gene: TRBV7-3; J gene: TRBJ2-3; clone size: .; D gene: .; CDR3 DNA: TGTGCCAGCAGCTCGCCCCCGGCAGATACGCAGTATTTT; CDR3 protein: CASSSPPADTQYF
V gene: TRBV7-9; J gene: TRBJ2-2; clone size: .; D gene: .; CDR3 DNA: TGTGCCAGCAGCTTATCGACTTCCGGGGAGCTGTTTTTT; CDR3 protein: CASSLSTSGELFF
V gene: TRBV4-1; J gene: TRBJ1-1; clone size: .; D gene: .; CDR3 DNA: TGCGCCAGCAGCCTCAAACAGGAGAACACTGAAGCTTTCTTT; CDR3 protein: CASSLKQENTEAFF
V gene: TRBV10-3; J gene: TRBJ1-3; clone size: .; D gene: .; CDR3 DNA: TGTGCCATCAGGTCGACAGCGCGCTCTGGAAACACCATATATTTT; CDR3 protein: CAIRSTARSGNTIYF